This TCR beta chain was sequenced for a study of blood T cell repertoires in COVID-19. Assay: immunoSEQ multiplex PCR; the TCRdb copy retains only in-frame clones and omits some. The sample consists of more than 300,000 clones, about nine tenths of them appearing once. The germline gives CDR1 SGHTA, CDR2 FQGTGA. This CDR3 is 13 amino acids long. V lost 8 bases and J lost 1, with 11 bases in between. Input material: peripheral blood. The clonotype comes from a woman aged 50 to 60 with COVID-19, enrolled during active disease. This chain uses TRBV7-3 with TRBJ1-1; a weak D match, TRBD1 (6 bases). The CDR3, as DNA: TGTGCCAGCCAAAAGGGACAGAACACTGAAGCTTTCTTT. It encodes CASQKGQNTEAFF.